These T cell receptor beta chains were read from a single sample in a study of blood T cell repertoires in COVID-19. TCRdb keeps only in-frame clones here, not all; method: immunoSEQ multiplex PCR. The sample contains hundreds of thousands of clones, approximately 90% of which appear only once. Sequencing was performed on PBMCs or T cells enriched from blood (not recorded which). The receptors shown here come from a man in his thirties or forties who had recovered from COVID-19. Each CDR3 is given with its conserved first and last residue. Fields, in order: J gene, D gene, V gene, clone size, CDR3 DNA, CDR3 protein. The D gene is left open where the match is weak. Part of the rows lack a size; the others show once, few, many or a class for expanded clones.

TRBJ2-2	.	TRBV19	.	TGTGCCAGCACCAACAACAGGCCCTTTTTAAACACCGGGGAGCTGTTTTTT	CASTNNRPFLNTGELFF
TRBJ2-3	.	TRBV27	.	TGTGCCAGCAGTCTTCTGCTCGGGGGCACAGATACGCAGTATTTT	CASSLLLGGTDTQYF
TRBJ1-1	TRBD1	TRBV7-8	.	TGTGCCAGCAGCTTAGTTCCCCTAGGGACAGGGGACACTGAAGCTTTCTTT	CASSLVPLGTGDTEAFF
TRBJ2-7	.	TRBV7-2	.	TGTGCCAGCAGCTTAGCCCGTGTGACTAACCTAGGCTACGAGCAGTACTTC	CASSLARVTNLGYEQYF
TRBJ1-5	.	TRBV12-5	once	TGTGCTAGTGGTTTGGCTCCAAAGGACTCAAGGAGCAATCAGCCCCAGCATTTT	CASGLAPKDSRSNQPQHF
TRBJ1-3	TRBD1	TRBV28	.	TGTGCCAGCAGCCTGGGACAGGGGAATCCTCTTTACACCATATATTTT	CASSLGQGNPLYTIYF
TRBJ2-6	.	TRBV7-3	.	TGTGCCAGCAGCTCTCGAGGGGGGGCCAACGTCCTGACTTTC	CASSSRGGANVLTF
TRBJ1-6	TRBD1	TRBV13	.	TGTGCCAGCAGCCTACGGGACAGCGTGCGATCACCCCTCCACTTT	CASSLRDSVRSPLHF
TRBJ2-5	.	TRBV7-3	.	TGTGCCAGCAGCCCCAAGGGGTACCAAGAGCCCCAGTACTTC	CASSPKGYQEPQYF
TRBJ2-3	.	TRBV20-1	.	TGCAGTGCTAGTATCAGCGGGAGCACAGATACGCAGTATTTT	CSASISGSTDTQYF
TRBJ2-3	TRBD2	TRBV6-5	.	TGTGCCAGCAAAGCTAGCGGGATGACAGATACGCAGTATTTT	CASKASGMTDTQYF
TRBJ2-5	.	TRBV5-1	.	TGCGCCAGCAGCGACCGCACGGGTGGGGAGACCCAGTACTTC	CASSDRTGGETQYF
TRBJ1-2	TRBD1	TRBV10-2	.	TGCGCCAGCAGCGAAAGCGAAAGGACAGGGGGACCGTATGGCTACACCTTC	CASSESERTGGPYGYTF
TRBJ2-1	TRBD2	TRBV30	.	TGTGCCTGGAGCCTTAGACTAGCGGGAGTCACTGAGCAGTTCTTC	CAWSLRLAGVTEQFF
TRBJ1-2	TRBD1	TRBV2	.	TGTGCCAGCAGCCGGGACAGCTATGGCTACACCTTC	CASSRDSYGYTF
TRBJ2-7	TRBD1	TRBV7-9	many	TGTGCCAGCAGCTCCCAGGGGGCCCTCTACGAGCAGTACTTC	CASSSQGALYEQYF
TRBJ2-7	.	TRBV5-4	.	TGTGCCAGCAGCTTGGGGGTGGGAGCGATCTACGAGCAGTACTTC	CASSLGVGAIYEQYF
TRBJ2-2	TRBD2	TRBV5-1	.	TGCGCCAGCAGCTTAGCGGGGGCCCTTGGGACCGGGGAGCTGTTTTTT	CASSLAGALGTGELFF
TRBJ1-1	.	TRBV28	.	TGTGCCAGCAGTTTGGGCGGTCGGGGTACTGAAGCTTTCTTT	CASSLGGRGTEAFF
TRBJ1-4	TRBD1	TRBV9	.	TGTGCCAGCAGCTCCTTTTCGGGACAGGATGAAAAACTGTTTTTT	CASSSFSGQDEKLFF
TRBJ2-2	.	TRBV4-1	.	TGCGCCAGCAGCCAAGGGGCAGGAGGGGACACCGGGGAGCTGTTTTTT	CASSQGAGGDTGELFF
TRBJ1-6	.	TRBV28	once	TGTGCCAGCAGAACAGGGATCTCACCCCTCCACTTT	CASRTGISPLHF
TRBJ2-2	.	TRBV7-9	.	TGTGCCAGCAGCCCTAGCGCCGGGGAGCTGTTTTTT	CASSPSAGELFF
TRBJ2-1	TRBD2	TRBV6-1	.	TGTGCCAGCAGTGAATTGAACGGGAGGGCCCGAGATGAGCAGTTCTTC	CASSELNGRARDEQFF
TRBJ2-7	TRBD2	TRBV29-1	.	TGCAGCGCGGAGCCCCTAGCGGGAGATGAGCAGTACTTC	CSAEPLAGDEQYF
TRBJ1-3	TRBD1	TRBV6-1	.	TGTGCCAGCAGTGCGCGGACAGGGGGATCCGGAAACACCATATATTTT	CASSARTGGSGNTIYF
TRBJ2-1	TRBD2	TRBV28	many	TGTGCCAGCCTAGTAGCGGGAGGCTACAATGAGCAGTTCTTC	CASLVAGGYNEQFF
TRBJ2-5	.	TRBV5-1	.	TGCGCCAGCAGCTTGGGGTCCTCCCAGGGAGAGACCCAGTACTTC	CASSLGSSQGETQYF